This T cell receptor beta chain was recovered during a study of blood T cell repertoires in COVID-19. In the study's own analysis: It was from reference gene primer amplification that nucleated cell counts were estimated. Some clones are missing from TCRdb's copy, which holds only in-frame ones; the method was immunoSEQ multiplex PCR. That table supplies the V and J calls and clone size; D and trimming were determined from the DNA. The data show more than 400,000 clones, around 90% seen once. Residents of 24 US areas, aged about 18 to 89 years, made up the participants. All recovered Cohort 3 donors got two negative PCRs, got clearance, or saw symptom resolution. V shed 4 bases, J shed 5 bases, and the junction held 6 bases outside the gene matches. The germline V gene encodes CDR1 MNHEY and CDR2 SVGAGI. CDR3 length: 14 amino acids.

V and J are TRBV6-5 and TRBJ2-5; 8 bases match TRBD2. The sequence was collected from a woman aged 18-29 years who had recovered from COVID-19. Sequencing was carried out using PBMCs or T cells enriched from blood (not recorded which). CDR3 DNA sequence: TGTGCCAGCAGTTTCGGACTAGCCGGGGAGACCCAGTACTTC. Translated, it gives CASSFGLAGETQYF.